The 24 T cell receptor beta chains reported below all come from one sample, sequenced in a study of blood T cell repertoires in COVID-19. The method was immunoSEQ multiplex PCR; TCRdb's version includes in-frame clones alone and lacks a portion of them. The sample yields about 200,000 clones, 85% to 90% seen once. Input material: peripheral blood. Receptor source: a man aged 18 to 35 with active or convalescent COVID-19.

This clone showed up just a few times. The J gene is TRBJ2-7, the V gene TRBV4-1; 7 positions match TRBD2. The CDR3 runs 15 residues. Germline values: CDR1 MGHRA, CDR2 YSYEKL. Trimming at V came to 0 bases and at J to 1 base, leaving 3 bases not matched to a gene. In DNA form, the CDR3 reads TGCGCCAGCAGCCAAGAGGAGGGAGGGTCCTACGAGCAGTACTTC. It yields the protein CASSQEEGGSYEQYF.

The chain uses TRBV5-1 and TRBJ1-1; 9 bases map to TRBD1. Looked up from germline, CDR1 is SGHRS and CDR2 is YFSETQ. The CDR3 has 16 residues. The J segment lost 1 base and the V segment lost 0 bases, leaving 4 bases of the junction unmatched. The CDR3 sequence is CASSLAGQGWNTEAFF. CDR3 nucleotides: TGCGCCAGCAGCTTGGCGGGACAGGGATGGAACACTGAAGCTTTCTTT.

This rearrangement joins TRBV2 to TRBJ1-6; 8 bases agree with TRBD1. V shed 6 bases and J 4 bases; nucleotides not matched to a gene: 5. CDR1 SNHLY and CDR2 FYNNEI come from the germline V gene. The CDR3 runs 15 residues. CDR3 sequence reads: CASRQRTGYNSPLHF. The CDR3 nucleotides are TGTGCCAGCAGACAACGGACAGGGTATAATTCACCCCTCCACTTT.

This clone has only one observation. The genes are TRBV12-3 or TRBV12-4 and TRBJ2-7; the D is unclear. The CDR3 is 11 residues long. Trimming cost V 6 bases and J 3 bases, with 6 bases left between them. The CDR3 loop reads CASSSGYEQYF. The CDR3 bases are TGTGCCAGCAGCTCAGGCTACGAGCAGTACTTC.

The chain joins TRBV3-1 (or the pseudogene TRBV3-2) to TRBJ2-7, with D possibly TRBD2 on 5 matching bases. V lost 0 bases to trimming and J lost 10 bases, with 19 bases between them. Per the germline V gene, CDR1 is LGHDT and CDR2 is YNNKEL (reference sequence). This CDR3 contains 15 residues. The DNA of the CDR3 is TGTGCCAGCAGCCAAGAGGTCCTCTACGAGGGTGAACAGTACTTC. Encoded protein: CASSQEVLYEGEQYF.

The gene calls are TRBV3-1 (or the pseudogene TRBV3-2) and TRBJ2-3; 9 bases agree with TRBD1. CDR3 length: 15 residues. Germline V gene sequence: CDR1 LGHDT, CDR2 YNNKEL (reference sequence). V gave up 3 bases and J gave up 0 bases; unmatched junction bases: 1. CDR3 bases: TGTGCCAGCAGCCAGGACAGGGGTAGCACAGATACGCAGTATTTT. It encodes CASSQDRGSTDTQYF.

The V call is TRBV5-5, the J call TRBJ2-2, with 12 bases lining up with TRBD2. J was trimmed by 4 bases and V by 3 bases; bases with no gene match: 4. From germline, CDR1 is SGHKS and CDR2 YYEKEE (reference sequence). The CDR3 is 16 amino acids. CDR3 bases: TGTGCCAGCAGCTACGGACTAGCGGGATCCACCGGGGAGCTGTTTTTT. Translated, it gives CASSYGLAGSTGELFF.

The chain recombines TRBV30 with TRBJ1-5, with TRBD1 identical over 11 bases. The germline gives CDR1 GTSNPN, CDR2 SVGIG (reference sequence). This CDR3 spans 13 amino acids. V lost 5 bases to trimming and J lost 5 bases; unmatched junction nucleotides: 2. The CDR3 coding sequence is TGTGCCTGGCAGGGACAGGGGGATCAGCCCCAGCATTTT. It translates to CAWQGQGDQPQHF.

This clone occurred once. The chain has TRBV7-9 and TRBJ1-4; weak D call: TRBD1 (6 bases). CDR3 length: 18 residues. Trimming left V 1 base short and J 5 bases short, with 20 bases between. CDR1 SEHNR and CDR2 FQNEAQ come from the germline V gene (reference sequence). CDR3 in amino acids: CASSLGGPRAGANEKLFF. CDR3 in DNA: TGTGCCAGCAGCTTAGGAGGGCCACGGGCGGGGGCGAATGAAAAACTGTTTTTT.

J is TRBJ1-1 and V is TRBV11-3; possibly TRBD1 for D (5 bases). This CDR3 has 14 residues. CDR1 is SGHNT and CDR2 is YENEEA in the germline V gene. Trimming removed 4 bases at V and 0 bases at J, with 9 bases between. The CDR3 reads CASSYDSMNTEAFF. As DNA, the CDR3 is TGTGCCAGCAGCTATGACAGTATGAACACTGAAGCTTTCTTT. The complete variable domain, with remaining parts taken from reference TRBV11-3 and TRBJ1-1, reads EAGVVQSPRYKIIEKKQPVAFWCNPISGHNTLYWYLQNLGQGPELLIRYENEEAVDDSQLPKDRFSAERLKGVDSTLKIQPAELGDSAVYLCASSYDSMNTEAFFGQGTRLTVV.

The chain links TRBV11-2 to TRBJ2-7; possible D gene TRBD1, 6 bases. Trimming stripped 3 bases from V and 3 bases from J, with 15 bases between. Germline V gene lookup returns CDR1 SGHAT and CDR2 FQNNGV. The CDR3 contains 15 residues. In DNA form, the CDR3 reads TGTGCCAGCAGCTTGGACAGCCACGGTTTCTACGAGCAGTACTTC. This gives the protein CASSLDSHGFYEQYF.

J is TRBJ1-6 and V is TRBV27; tentatively, D is TRBD1 (6 bases). Germline loops: CDR1 MNHEY, CDR2 SMNVEV (reference sequence). V lost 6 bases, J lost 6 bases, and 12 bases lay in between. The CDR3 consists of 14 residues. The CDR3 protein is CASSQGFRNSPLHF. The CDR3 DNA sequence: TGTGCCAGCAGCCAGGGGTTCCGTAATTCACCCCTCCACTTT.

CDR3 DNA: TGTGCCAGCAGCCACGGGACAGGGGGTCGGGAAAAACTGTTTTTT. Amino acid sequence: CASSHGTGGREKLFF. V and J are TRBV3-1 (or the pseudogene TRBV3-2) and TRBJ1-4; 11 nucleotides match TRBD1. Germline assignment: CDR1 LGHDT and CDR2 YNNKEL (reference sequence). The CDR3 is 15 residues long. V shed 3 bases and J 8 bases; nucleotides not matched to a gene: 5.

J is TRBJ2-7 and V is TRBV6-5; 9 nucleotides align to TRBD2. The germline gives CDR1 MNHEY, CDR2 SVGAGI. CDR3 length: 15 residues. V lost 5 bases, J lost 2 bases, and 7 bases stayed unmatched. The CDR3 loop is CASSKTSGPPYEQYF. The CDR3 nucleotides are TGTGCCAGCAGTAAAACTAGCGGGCCTCCCTACGAGCAGTACTTC.

J is TRBJ2-7 and V is TRBV18, with 13 nucleotides matching TRBD2. The CDR3 runs to 15 residues. With V trimmed by 6 bases and J by 4 bases, 6 bases remained unmatched. CDR1 and CDR2 (germline): KGHSH, LQKENI. The chain's CDR3 is CASSPTGLAGYEQYF. The CDR3 DNA reads TGTGCCAGCTCCCCGACGGGACTAGCGGGATACGAGCAGTACTTC.

The chain uses TRBV30 and TRBJ2-2; D ambiguous. Germline V lookup: CDR1 GTSNPN, CDR2 SVGIG (reference sequence). This CDR3 is built from 15 residues. V gave up 0 bases and J gave up 5 bases, with 13 bases separating them. In DNA, the CDR3 is TGTGCCTGGAGTGTATGGGCCCGAACAACCGGGGAGCTGTTTTTT. It codes for CAWSVWARTTGELFF.

The chain employs TRBV18 and TRBJ1-1; weak D call: TRBD1 (5 bases). Germline V gene lookup returns CDR1 KGHSH and CDR2 LQKENI. CDR3 length: 14 amino acids. V lost 3 bases to trimming and J lost 3 bases, with 11 bases between them. The CDR3 region has the DNA TGTGCCAGCTCACCGGGCGGGGGAGACACTGAAGCTTTCTTT. Translating it yields CASSPGGGDTEAFF. The full variable domain, completed using reference TRBV18 and TRBJ1-1, is NAGVMQNPRHLVRRRGQEARLRCSPMKGHSHVYWYRQLPEEGLKFMVYLQKENIIDESGMPKERFSAEFPKEGPSILRIQQVVRGDSAAYFCASSPGGGDTEAFFGQGTRLTVV.

This clone appeared a few times. CDR3 DNA: TGTGCCAGCATGAGGGGGGGGCAGGAGACCCAGTACTTC. This sequence encodes CASMRGGQETQYF. The chain is built from TRBV2 and TRBJ2-5; D might be TRBD2 (7 bases). The V end was cut by 7 bases, the J end by 5 bases, with 14 bases between. In germline, CDR1 is SNHLY, CDR2 FYNNEI. There are 13 residues in the CDR3.

Comments on this clone: The sample holds other DNA sequences that translate to the same CDR3. This chain joins TRBV30 and TRBJ1-5; TRBD1 matches 9 bases. V was clipped by 1 base and J by 2 bases; unmatched bases: 0. CDR3 size: 14 residues. The germline CDR1 and CDR2 sequences are GTSNPN and SVGIG (reference sequence). Here the CDR3 DNA reads TGTGCCTGGAGTGGGACAGGGGGCAATCAGCCCCAGCATTTT. It codes for CAWSGTGGNQPQHF.

The V gene is TRBV9, the J gene TRBJ1-3, with 7 bases that match TRBD1. The CDR3 sequence is 15 residues long. V shed 3 bases, J shed 8 bases, and the junction held 11 bases outside the gene matches. Germline V gene sequence: CDR1 SGDLS, CDR2 YYNGEE. The CDR3 DNA is TGTGCCAGCAGCGCGTTAACAGGGGCGTCATACACCATATATTTT. Amino acids: CASSALTGASYTIYF.

The V and J genes are TRBV5-3 and TRBJ1-5; 7 bases align to TRBD1. TRBV5-3 is annotated as an ORF whose role is uncertain. The CDR3 consists of 18 residues. The junction had 10 bases not matched to a gene; V was cut back by 1 base and J by 0 bases. Written as DNA, the CDR3 is TGTGCCAGAAGCTTGACAGGGGTTGTGATTATTAGCAATCAGCCCCAGCATTTT. Its translation is CARSLTGVVIISNQPQHF.

This clone was counted only a few times. The J gene is TRBJ1-2, the V gene TRBV30; D may be TRBD1 (6 bases). Germline values: CDR1 GTSNPN, CDR2 SVGIG (reference sequence). This CDR3 spans 15 amino acids. V lost 2 bases, J lost 4 bases, and 17 bases lay in between. CDR3 loop: CAWSTSGGSGYGYTF. The CDR3, as DNA: TGTGCCTGGAGTACCTCGGGGGGCAGCGGCTATGGCTACACCTTC.

The chain uses TRBV5-6 and TRBJ1-2, with D perhaps TRBD1 (5 bases). The germline V gene encodes CDR1 SGHDT and CDR2 YYEEEE. The CDR3 loop spans 12 amino acids. V was trimmed by 1 base and J by 8 bases, leaving 9 bases between them. The CDR3 bases are TGTGCCAGCAGCTTGAGGGGATCGGGCTACACCTTC. It yields the protein CASSLRGSGYTF. Combining the CDR3 with reference TRBV5-6 and TRBJ1-2 gives the whole variable domain DAGVTQSPTHLIKTRGQQVTLRCSPKSGHDTVSWYQQALGQGPQFIFQYYEEEERQRGNFPDRFSGHQFPNYSSELNVNALLLGDSALYLCASSLRGSGYTFGSGTRLTVV.

This clone was counted only a few times. This rearrangement joins TRBV6-5 to TRBJ1-1, with 8 positions matching TRBD1. Germline CDR1 reads MNHEY; CDR2 reads SVGAGI. This CDR3 contains 16 residues. V was clipped by 1 base and J by 1 base; unmatched bases: 5. This chain's CDR3 is CASSYLQGASNTEAFF. In DNA form, the CDR3 reads TGTGCCAGCAGTTACTTGCAGGGGGCCTCGAACACTGAAGCTTTCTTT.